This TCR beta chain was profiled in a study of cytomegalovirus exposure and HLA in healthy donors. Germline V gene lookup returns CDR1 SGDLS and CDR2 YYNGEE. CDR3 length: 16 amino acids. V gave up 4 bases and J gave up 3 bases; unmatched junction bases: 4. The primer mix had 60 Vbeta and 13 Jbeta primers. This table comes from immunoSEQ multiplex PCR, and its TCRdb copy is limited to in-frame clones, with some not included. The data contain fewer than 150,000 clones, around 73% of them singletons. Healthy bone marrow donors made up the donor group. The J gene is TRBJ2-1, the V gene TRBV9; 13 bases line up with TRBD2. Source material: PBMCs. This clonotype originated in a middle-aged man in good health and CMV-seronegative. CDR3 in DNA: TGTGCCAGCAGCCTCGGGACTAGCGGGGACTACAATGAGCAGTTCTTC. This codes for CASSLGTSGDYNEQFF.